This paragraph covers one T cell receptor beta chain sequence. What it recognizes is unknown. V was trimmed by 2 bases and J by 6 bases, leaving 17 bases between them. There are 16 residues in the CDR3. Looked up from germline, CDR1 is MNHEY and CDR2 is SVGAGI. This sample is drawn from a study of regulatory T cells in long-lasting Graves disease. General study findings and limits: Patients whose Graves' disease persisted exhibited lower TCR diversity than those newly diagnosed.

Arm-PCR of CDR3 regions and iRepertoire HTBI primers were used to build TCR beta libraries. Study processing details: The identification of approximately 62 TRBV and some 14 TRBJ segments was made across samples. TCRdb processed the multiplex PCR reads anew with MiXCR; each CDR3 protein has one entry. These V and J calls are TCRdb output, not the study's own analysis. The profile shows about 420,000 distinct CDR3 sequences, 16% of them singletons. Time point denoted: newly diagnosed GD, antithyroid drugs for less than 3 months. Researchers made the TCR library from RNA that was extracted from PBMCs. The same specimen was also included in a second study, on T cells in Graves' hyperthyroidism and ophthalmopathy. Per that paper: A 13 V-J signature model discriminated ophthalmopathy versus stable hyperthyroidism.

Sample: peripheral blood mononuclear cells (PBMCs), taken at new diagnosis, from a patient treated with antithyroid drugs. V and J are TRBV6-5 and TRBJ1-5; D gene ambiguous. The source of this sequence is a woman aged 18-29 years with Graves disease. The CDR3 coding sequence is TGTGCCAGCAGTTACGTGCCCGGACGGATGCGTCAGCCCCAGCATTTT. Its protein is CASSYVPGRMRQPQHF.